The 5 T cell receptor beta chains below come from one sample, sequenced in a study of cytomegalovirus exposure and HLA in healthy donors. Researchers ran the PCR with 60 Vbeta and 13 Jbeta primers. Sequencing used immunoSEQ multiplex PCR; TCRdb keeps in-frame clones, though not all of them. The table includes more than 140,000 clones, over 75% detected once. The specimen sequenced was PBMCs. Every receptor here comes from a man between 25 and 39 years old in good health and CMV-seropositive.

This sequence joins TRBV4-1 and TRBJ2-1, with TRBD1 matching 7 bases. V was clipped by 1 base and J by 4 bases; unmatched bases: 1. This CDR3 is built from 14 residues. Germline CDR1 and CDR2: MGHRA and YSYEKL. The DNA of the CDR3 is TGCGCCAGCAGCCAAGTGGGACAGTACAATGAGCAGTTCTTC. Its protein product is CASSQVGQYNEQFF.

This clone has just a few counts. The CDR3 reads CASSLPSMGRADEQYF. CDR3 sequence (DNA): TGCGCCAGCAGCTTGCCTTCGATGGGCAGGGCAGACGAGCAGTACTTC. J is TRBJ2-7 and V is TRBV5-1; D may be TRBD1 (5 bases). V lost 1 base and J lost 5, with 19 bases in between. The CDR3 is made up of 16 amino acids. The germline gives CDR1 SGHRS, CDR2 YFSETQ.

This clone was seen a few times. The J gene is TRBJ1-1, the V gene TRBV5-4; 8 bases align to TRBD1. Germline CDR1 is SGHNT and CDR2 is YYREEE (reference sequence). The length of the CDR3 is 13 residues. V was clipped by 2 bases and J by 5 bases; unmatched bases: 2. This CDR3 is CASSLNRGTEAFF. The DNA of the CDR3 is TGTGCCAGCAGCTTAAACAGGGGGACTGAAGCTTTCTTT.

The gene calls are TRBV14 and TRBJ2-1; 10 bases are shared with TRBD2. The V and J ends lost 4 bases and 9 bases, in that order; junction bases with no gene match: 12. The CDR3 is made up of 16 amino acids. The germline CDR1 and CDR2 sequences are SGHDN and FVKESK. The CDR3 is CASSLKTPAGGGEQFF. The CDR3 DNA reads as TGTGCCAGCAGCCTTAAGACTCCAGCGGGAGGGGGTGAGCAGTTCTTC.

The chain has TRBV7-9 and TRBJ1-5, with TRBD1 identical over 10 bases. The CDR3 sequence is 14 residues long. The ends lost 5 bases at V and 5 bases at J; junction bases unmatched: 3. The germline V gene has CDR1 SEHNR and CDR2 FQNEAQ (reference sequence). The CDR3 spells CASSQTGGHQPQHF. In DNA form, the CDR3 reads TGTGCCAGCAGCCAGACAGGGGGCCATCAGCCCCAGCATTTT.